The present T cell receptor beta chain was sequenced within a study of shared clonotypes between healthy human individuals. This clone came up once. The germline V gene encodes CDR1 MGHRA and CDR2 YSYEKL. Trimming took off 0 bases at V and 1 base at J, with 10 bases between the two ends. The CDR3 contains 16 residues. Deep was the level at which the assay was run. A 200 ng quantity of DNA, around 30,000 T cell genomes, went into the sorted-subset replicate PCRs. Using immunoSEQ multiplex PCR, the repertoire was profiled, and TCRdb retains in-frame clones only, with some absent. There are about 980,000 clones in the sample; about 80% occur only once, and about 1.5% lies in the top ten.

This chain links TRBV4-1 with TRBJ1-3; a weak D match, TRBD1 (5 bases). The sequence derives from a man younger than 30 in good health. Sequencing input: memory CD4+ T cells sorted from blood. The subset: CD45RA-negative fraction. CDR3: CASSQEGTRSGNTIYF. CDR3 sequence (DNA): TGCGCCAGCAGCCAAGAAGGGACGCGTTCTGGAAACACCATATATTTT.